A selection of T cell receptor beta chains follows, all from one sample in a study of blood T cell repertoires in COVID-19. Produced via immunoSEQ multiplex PCR; TCRdb's table is partial and in-frame only. The data contain roughly 320,000 clones, nearly 90% of them singletons. The specimen sequenced was peripheral blood. The receptors shown here come from a woman between 25 and 40 years old with COVID-19, enrolled during active disease. Both conserved end residues are part of each CDR3. The D gene is left open where the match is weak. Not every row has a clone size; where given, it reads once, few, many or a size class.

cdr3_nt	cdr3_aa	d_call	clone_size	v_call	j_call
TGTGCCAGTAGCCTAGGACAAAGCTATGGCTACACCTTC	CASSLGQSYGYTF	NA	few	TRBV19	TRBJ1-2
TGCGCCAGCCTCCCCCGGGCGGGGGGGTCAGATACGCAGTATTTT	CASLPRAGGSDTQYF	TRBD2	NA	TRBV5-1	TRBJ2-3
TGTGCCAGCAGCTTCAGGAGGACTAGCACTGAAGCTTTCTTT	CASSFRRTSTEAFF	NA	NA	TRBV5-8	TRBJ1-1
TGTGCCAGCTCCTTAAGGTTAGCGTTATCTGAGCAGTTCTTC	CASSLRLALSEQFF	NA	NA	TRBV16	TRBJ2-1
TGTGCCAGCAGTATGGTTTCGGCGGACACAGATTCACCCCTCCACTTT	CASSMVSADTDSPLHF	NA	NA	TRBV6-2/TRBV6-3	TRBJ1-6
TGTGCCAGCAGGTGGGGACAGCCCAACTATGGCTACACCTTC	CASRWGQPNYGYTF	TRBD1	NA	TRBV2	TRBJ1-2
TGTGCCAGCAGTTACTCGGGACAGGGAGTAAATGAGCAGTTCTTC	CASSYSGQGVNEQFF	TRBD1	NA	TRBV6-5	TRBJ2-1
TGTGCCAGCTCACCTACTCGCGGGGCCTACAATGAGCAGTTCTTC	CASSPTRGAYNEQFF	NA	NA	TRBV18	TRBJ2-1
TGTGCCAGCAGCACACAGGGGGCATCGGGCAATCAGCCCCAGCATTTT	CASSTQGASGNQPQHF	TRBD1	NA	TRBV6-6	TRBJ1-5
TGTGCCAGTAGTCATCGACAGGGGGCTCTGACTGAAGCTTTCTTT	CASSHRQGALTEAFF	TRBD1	NA	TRBV19	TRBJ1-1
TGTGCCAGCAGACCCGGACAGGCCAACTATGGCTACACCTTC	CASRPGQANYGYTF	TRBD1	NA	TRBV2	TRBJ1-2
TGTGCCAGCAGCCTTCCGGGACAGCTAGACAATGAGCAGTTCTTC	CASSLPGQLDNEQFF	TRBD1	NA	TRBV3-1/TRBV3-2	TRBJ2-1
TGTGCCAGCAGACAAACGGGACAGCTTAATTCACCCCTCCACTTT	CASRQTGQLNSPLHF	TRBD1	NA	TRBV7-8	TRBJ1-6
TGTGCCAGCTCAACCGGACAGGAAGGGAGCTATGGCTACACCTTC	CASSTGQEGSYGYTF	TRBD1	NA	TRBV18	TRBJ1-2
TGCGCCAGCAGCCAAGATCCCACCCTAGCTGCAGATACGCAGTATTTT	CASSQDPTLAADTQYF	NA	NA	TRBV4-3	TRBJ2-3
TGTGCCAGCAGCTTCGGGGGAGGGTGGGGTCAGCCCCAGCATTTT	CASSFGGGWGQPQHF	NA	NA	TRBV7-8	TRBJ1-5
TGTGCCAGCTCCCCATTTGACGGGGGCACCGGGGAGCTGTTTTTT	CASSPFDGGTGELFF	NA	NA	TRBV18	TRBJ2-2